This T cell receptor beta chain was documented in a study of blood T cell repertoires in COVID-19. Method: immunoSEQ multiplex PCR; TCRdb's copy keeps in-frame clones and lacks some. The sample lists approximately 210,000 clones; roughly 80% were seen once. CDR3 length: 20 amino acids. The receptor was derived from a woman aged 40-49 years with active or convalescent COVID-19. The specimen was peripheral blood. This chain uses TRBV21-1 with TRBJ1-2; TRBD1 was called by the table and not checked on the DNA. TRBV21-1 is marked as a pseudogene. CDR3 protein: CASSIPKQGHREVVYYGYTF. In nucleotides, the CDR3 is TGTGCCAGCAGCATTCCTAAACAGGGCCACAGAGAAGTCGTATACTATGGCTACACCTTC.